Shown below are 28 T cell receptor beta chains from a single sample sequenced in a study of T cell responses to AZD1222 COVID-19 vaccine. Using immunoSEQ multiplex PCR, the repertoire was profiled, and TCRdb retains in-frame clones only, with some absent. The sample has over 150,000 clones, less than 95% seen once. The sample here was peripheral blood, taken on day 0 of AZD1222 vaccination. Receptor source: an adult in good health.

The J gene is TRBJ1-1, the V gene TRBV5-1, with TRBD1 matching 10 bases. Germline V CDR1 and CDR2: SGHRS, YFSETQ. Losses at the gene ends were 4 bases for V and 1 base for J; bases not matched to a gene: 4. CDR3 length equals 15 residues. The CDR3 DNA is TGCGCCAGCAGCGTGACAGGGGGCTCGAACACTGAAGCTTTCTTT. This gives the protein CASSVTGGSNTEAFF.

The chain carries TRBV3-1 (or the pseudogene TRBV3-2) and TRBJ1-1; D might be TRBD1 (5 bases). Per germline, CDR1 LGHDT and CDR2 YNNKEL (reference sequence). This CDR3 comprises 16 residues. V was cut by 4 bases and J by 1 base, with 16 bases left in between. The CDR3 DNA follows: TGTGCCAGCAGCCCGTACGACCGGACACCGAACACTGAAGCTTTCTTT. It yields the protein CASSPYDRTPNTEAFF.

The genes are TRBV2 and TRBJ1-2, with 8 positions matching TRBD1. Germline V gives CDR1 SNHLY, CDR2 FYNNEI. The length of the CDR3 is 17 residues. J was trimmed by 5 bases and V by 6 bases; bases with no gene match: 17. The CDR3 DNA follows: TGTGCCAGCAGCCCTCGTGGTGGGACAGGCGGAGATTATGGCTACACCTTC. This sequence encodes CASSPRGGTGGDYGYTF.

The rearrangement joins TRBV2 to TRBJ2-1; D gene uncertain. The germline V gene has CDR1 SNHLY and CDR2 FYNNEI. The CDR3 is made up of 14 amino acids. V was cut by 6 bases and J by 0 bases, with 9 bases left in between. Here the CDR3 DNA reads TGTGCCAGCAGCGGACGGAGCTCCTACAATGAGCAGTTCTTC. Protein sequence: CASSGRSSYNEQFF.

The chain joins TRBV18 to TRBJ1-1, with D uncertain. Germline V gives CDR1 KGHSH, CDR2 LQKENI. V was trimmed by 6 bases and J by 0 bases, leaving 8 bases between them. This CDR3 is built from 13 residues. The CDR3 here is CASSPGMNTEAFF. Written as DNA, the CDR3 is TGTGCCAGCTCGCCCGGGATGAACACTGAAGCTTTCTTT.

This chain connects TRBV28 to TRBJ1-2; D perhaps matches TRBD1 (5 bases). CDR1 and CDR2 from the germline V gene are MDHEN and SYDVKM. The CDR3 loop spans 14 amino acids. Trimming took off 6 bases at V and 3 bases at J, with 14 bases between the two ends. CDR3 DNA sequence: TGTGCCAGCAGCCCCGGGACGGCCCACTATGGCTACACCTTC. The encoded protein is CASSPGTAHYGYTF.

The chain is built from TRBV7-2 and TRBJ2-7; weak D call: TRBD2 (7 bases). The CDR3 is 15 amino acids. The germline V and J ends were trimmed by 3 bases and 2 bases, with 14 bases remaining between them. CDR1 is SGHTA and CDR2 is FQGNSA in the germline V gene. Here the CDR3 DNA reads TGTGCCAGCAGCTTTCAGCGGGACACCCCCTACGAGCAGTACTTC. Protein: CASSFQRDTPYEQYF.

The genes are TRBV5-4 and TRBJ1-2; the match to TRBD1 covers 9 bases. With V trimmed by 2 bases and J by 2 bases, 1 base remained unmatched. This CDR3 comprises 14 residues. Germline V gene lookup returns CDR1 SGHNT and CDR2 YYREEE (reference sequence). The CDR3 DNA reads TGTGCCAGCAGCTTCGGACAGGGGAACTATGGCTACACCTTC. This translates into CASSFGQGNYGYTF.

This sequence joins TRBV4-1 and TRBJ2-7; D gene unclear. Germline V gene data show CDR1 as MGHRA and CDR2 as YSYEKL. The V gene lost 0 bases and the J gene lost 5 bases, with 17 bases spanning the gap. The CDR3 consists of 16 residues. The CDR3 is CASSQDSGRARDEQYF. The CDR3 coding sequence is TGCGCCAGCAGCCAAGACTCGGGCAGAGCTCGCGACGAGCAGTACTTC.

The chain is built from TRBV18 and TRBJ1-5; D is perhaps TRBD1 (5 bases). The germline V gene has CDR1 KGHSH and CDR2 LQKENI. CDR3 size: 15 residues. Trimming stripped 0 bases from V and 5 bases from J, with 11 bases between. Written as DNA, the CDR3 is TGTGCCAGCTCACCACCAGGGGATCCTGATCAGCCCCAGCATTTT. Translating it yields CASSPPGDPDQPQHF.

This sequence joins TRBV11-2 and TRBJ1-1; tentative D call: TRBD1 (5 bases). Germline-derived CDR1 and CDR2 are SGHAT and FQNNGV. The CDR3 sequence is 17 residues long. V was trimmed by 5 bases and J by 0 bases, leaving 19 bases between them. CDR3 DNA sequence: TGTGCCAGCAGCCCCTTGTTGGGCGCGGGGGTGAACACTGAAGCTTTCTTT. This encodes CASSPLLGAGVNTEAFF.

This clone was found a few times. The V and J genes are TRBV7-9 and TRBJ2-6, with TRBD1 matching over 11 bases. The V gene end was trimmed by 5 bases and the J gene end by 0 bases; junction bases not matched to a gene: 0. Per the germline V gene, CDR1 is SEHNR and CDR2 is FQNEAQ (reference sequence). CDR3 length: 16 residues. CDR3 in DNA: TGTGCCAGCAGCGGGACAGGGGGCTCTGGGGCCAACGTCCTGACTTTC. Protein product: CASSGTGGSGANVLTF.

The chain joins TRBV6-5 to TRBJ2-1; TRBD1 aligns across 9 bases. After removal of 6 bases from V and 9 bases from J, the junction contained 3 bases not matched to a gene. CDR3 length: 12 residues. Germline V gives CDR1 MNHEY, CDR2 SVGAGI. CDR3 DNA sequence: TGTGCCAGCAGCACAGGGGGCGGTGAGCAGTTCTTC. As protein: CASSTGGGEQFF.

The chain uses TRBV5-1 and TRBJ2-7; 9 bases align to TRBD1. Germline V CDR1 and CDR2: SGHRS, YFSETQ. The length of the CDR3 is 14 residues. J lost 2 bases, V lost 4 bases, and 4 bases had no gene match. As DNA, the CDR3 is TGCGCCAGCAGCCCTGGGACAGGGACCTACGAGCAGTACTTC. Its protein is CASSPGTGTYEQYF.

This chain joins TRBV18 and TRBJ1-5; a possible D gene is TRBD1 (5 bases). The CDR3 contains 16 residues. Trimming pared 4 bases from V and 1 base from J, leaving 14 bases between. Germline V gives CDR1 KGHSH, CDR2 LQKENI. The CDR3 reads CASSRLRTQSNQPQHF. The CDR3 region has the DNA TGTGCCAGCTCACGTTTGCGGACACAAAGCAATCAGCCCCAGCATTTT.

The DNA of the CDR3 is TGTGCCAGCTCACAGATGACAGGGTGGAACACTGAAGCTTTCTTT. Translation: CASSQMTGWNTEAFF. The gene calls are TRBV18 and TRBJ1-1; 7 bases fit TRBD1. CDR3 size: 15 residues. V was clipped by 4 bases and J by 1 base; unmatched bases: 6. Germline CDR1 KGHSH, CDR2 LQKENI.

The V gene is TRBV28, the J gene TRBJ2-5; TRBD1 is a possible D gene (5 bases). Germline assignment: CDR1 MDHEN and CDR2 SYDVKM. V shed 8 bases and J shed 1 base, with 20 bases lying between them. The CDR3 runs to 16 residues. In DNA form, the CDR3 reads TGTGCCAGCGCGTCTCACTCTTTGGGGCCCCAAGAGACCCAGTACTTC. It is translated as CASASHSLGPQETQYF.

CDR3 nucleotides: TGTGCCAGCAGTTTCCAGGGGACAGGGTGGGAGTACGAGCAGTACTTC. This sequence encodes CASSFQGTGWEYEQYF. The genes are TRBV28 and TRBJ2-7, with 9 positions matching TRBD1. The V gene's germline CDR1 is MDHEN and CDR2 SYDVKM. The CDR3 has 16 amino acids. V shed 3 bases, J shed 4 bases, and the junction held 10 bases outside the gene matches.

The chain has TRBV7-8 and TRBJ2-5, with TRBD2 identical over 7 bases. J was trimmed by 0 bases and V by 7 bases; bases with no gene match: 2. The CDR3 consists of 13 residues. Germline V lookup: CDR1 SGHVS, CDR2 FQNEAQ. Here the CDR3 reads CASKLANQETQYF. CDR3 bases: TGTGCCAGCAAACTAGCGAACCAAGAGACCCAGTACTTC.

This clone was counted once. The V call is TRBV28, the J call TRBJ2-7; a possible D gene is TRBD2 (6 bases). Trimming stripped 6 bases from V and 2 bases from J, with 14 bases between. The CDR3 length is 14 residues. Germline CDR1 is MDHEN and CDR2 is SYDVKM. The CDR3 nucleotides are TGTGCCAGCAGCCGGCGGGACGGGACCTACGAGCAGTACTTC. This translates into CASSRRDGTYEQYF.

CDR3 bases: TGTGCCAGCAGCTTAGACCGACAGGGGAGCGGGGAGCTGTTTTTT. Its translation: CASSLDRQGSGELFF. The chain joins TRBV7-2 to TRBJ2-2; 8 bases agree with TRBD1. With 1 base clipped from V and 7 bases from J, the junction kept 5 bases outside the gene matches. The CDR3 consists of 15 residues. Germline values: CDR1 SGHTA, CDR2 FQGNSA.

V usage is TRBV4-1 and J usage is TRBJ1-5; 8 nucleotides agree with TRBD1. CDR1 is MGHRA and CDR2 is YSYEKL in the germline V gene. J lost 4 bases, V lost 0 bases, and 5 bases had no gene match. This CDR3 comprises 16 residues. The CDR3 protein is CASSQEGRTGNQPQHF. The CDR3, as DNA: TGCGCCAGCAGCCAAGAGGGTAGGACAGGGAATCAGCCCCAGCATTTT.

The chain combines TRBV6-1 with TRBJ1-5; 8 bases fit TRBD1. The CDR3 runs to 18 residues. V shed 4 bases and J 5 bases; nucleotides not matched to a gene: 16. The germline V gene has CDR1 MNHNS and CDR2 SASEGT. CDR3 coding DNA: TGTGCCAGCAGTGCCTACCATCGGACAGGGCGTTACTATCAGCCCCAGCATTTT. This encodes CASSAYHRTGRYYQPQHF.

The gene calls are TRBV2 and TRBJ2-5; 8 nucleotides align to TRBD1. CDR1 SNHLY and CDR2 FYNNEI come from the germline V gene. The CDR3 covers 15 residues. Germline trimming cut 3 bases from V and 1 base from J; bases unmatched to any gene: 4. This CDR3 is CASSDNRGSQETQYF. DNA of the CDR3: TGTGCCAGCAGTGATAACAGGGGGTCCCAAGAGACCCAGTACTTC.

V usage is TRBV5-1 and J usage is TRBJ2-4, with TRBD2 identical over 13 bases. V dropped 3 bases and J dropped 6; count of bases not matched to a gene: 9. CDR3 size: 17 residues. CDR1 and CDR2 from the germline V gene are SGHRS and YFSETQ. In DNA, the CDR3 is TGCGCCAGCAGCTGGATGACTAGCGGGGGGCCGGGAAACATTCAGTACTTC. Protein product: CASSWMTSGGPGNIQYF. Full variable domain (missing parts from reference TRBV5-1 and TRBJ2-4): KAGVTQTPRYLIKTRGQQVTLSCSPISGHRSVSWYQQTPGQGLQFLFEYFSETQRNKGNFPGRFSGRQFSNSRSEMNVSTLELGDSALYLCASSWMTSGGPGNIQYFGAGTRLSVL.

This chain connects TRBV6-1 to TRBJ1-1, with D uncertain. The CDR3 consists of 14 residues. Germline lookup yields CDR1 MNHNS and CDR2 SASEGT. Trimming removed 1 base at V and 5 bases at J, with 11 bases between. CDR3 sequence (DNA): TGTGCCAGCAGTGAAGTTGGGATGAGGACTGAAGCTTTCTTT. Translated: CASSEVGMRTEAFF.

The chain combines TRBV29-1 with TRBJ1-2; weak D call: TRBD1 (5 bases). Germline lookup yields CDR1 SQVTM and CDR2 ANQGSEA. The CDR3 consists of 10 residues. The V end was cut by 6 bases, the J end by 13 bases, with 15 bases between. The CDR3 nucleotides read TGCAGCGTGGGGGAGGGCCAGGCCACCTTC. The encoded protein is CSVGEGQATF. The full variable domain, completed using reference TRBV29-1 and TRBJ1-2, is SAVISQKPSRDICQRGTSLTIQCQVDSQVTMMFWYRQQPGQSLTLIATANQGSEATYESGFVIDKFPISRPNLTFSTLTVSNMSPEDSSIYLCSVGEGQATFGSGTRLTVV.

The chain uses TRBV7-6 and TRBJ1-1, with D unclear. V was shortened by 1 base and J by 0 bases, with 9 bases between the two germline ends. The CDR3 has 15 residues. Germline-derived CDR1 and CDR2 are SGHVS and FNYEAQ. CDR3 residues: CASSLEAGLNTEAFF. The CDR3 DNA is TGTGCCAGCAGCTTAGAGGCGGGTCTGAACACTGAAGCTTTCTTT.